A selection of T cell receptor beta chains follows, all from one sample in a study of blood T cell repertoires in COVID-19. TCRdb's copy holds only in-frame clones and misses some; the assay was immunoSEQ multiplex PCR. The profile shows around 370,000 clones, 88% of them singletons. What was sequenced was PBMCs or T cells enriched from blood (not recorded which). The receptors originated from a young woman who had recovered from COVID-19. The CDR3 runs from the conserved cysteine through the conserved F or W. The order of the fields is J gene, D gene, V gene, clone size, CDR3 length, CDR3 DNA, CDR3 protein. D genes are given only for firm matches. Clone size is given for some rows only: seen once, a few or many times, or a class if the clone is expanded.

>TRBJ1-2|TRBD1|TRBV5-1|.|15
TGCGCCAGCAGCTTGGATAACAGGGGGCATTATGGCTACACCTTC
CASSLDNRGHYGYTF
>TRBJ2-1|.|TRBV7-3|.|14
TGTGCCAGCAGCTCTGTCGGCGGGTACAATGAGCAGTTCTTC
CASSSVGGYNEQFF
>TRBJ1-2|.|TRBV2|.|19
TGTGCCAGCAGTGAACCCCGCGGGTTGATGGCAGGGGAAGGCTATGGCTACACCTTC
CASSEPRGLMAGEGYGYTF
>TRBJ2-3|TRBD1|TRBV28|.|13
TGTGCCAGCAGTATACAGGGGCCAGATACGCAGTATTTT
CASSIQGPDTQYF
>TRBJ1-5|.|TRBV4-2|.|13
TGTGCCAGCAGCCAAGCTACGGGTCAGCCCCAGCATTTT
CASSQATGQPQHF
>TRBJ2-5|TRBD2|TRBV6-6|.|16
TGTGCCAGCAGGACGACTAGCGGGGGGGACCAAGAGACCCAGTACTTC
CASRTTSGGDQETQYF
>TRBJ2-3|TRBD2|TRBV9|.|19
TGTGCCAGCAGCGTAGAACGGACTAGCGGTCTGGTTAGCACAGATACGCAGTATTTT
CASSVERTSGLVSTDTQYF
>TRBJ1-6|.|TRBV5-1|.|14
TGCGCCAGCAGCTTGGAGGGGTACAACTCACCCCTCCACTTT
CASSLEGYNSPLHF
>TRBJ1-6|TRBD1|TRBV19|.|15
TGTGCCAGTAGTGTTGGACAGGGGATAAATTCACCCCTCCACTTT
CASSVGQGINSPLHF
>TRBJ2-3|TRBD2|TRBV14|.|16
TGTGCCAGCAGCCAGGGAGCGGGGGGTATCACAGATACGCAGTATTTT
CASSQGAGGITDTQYF
>TRBJ2-6|TRBD2|TRBV5-1|.|16
TGCGCCAGCAGATCGGGGGGTGACTCTGGGGCCAACGTCCTGACTTTC
CASRSGGDSGANVLTF
>TRBJ2-5|TRBD1|TRBV12-5|.|18
TGTGCTAGTGGTTCCGACCTAAGGGGGCTCGGGGCAAGGGAGACCCAGTACTTC
CASGSDLRGLGARETQYF
>TRBJ2-7|TRBD2|TRBV6-5|.|15
TGTGCCAGCAGGACGGGGAGGGAATACTCCTACGAGCAGTACTTC
CASRTGREYSYEQYF
>TRBJ1-2|TRBD1|TRBV28|.|14
TGTGCCAGCAGTCGGCCGGGACAGGGGTATGGCTACACCTTC
CASSRPGQGYGYTF
>TRBJ1-2|.|TRBV9|.|13
TGTGCCAGCAGCGTAGTGGAGAACTATGGCTACACCTTC
CASSVVENYGYTF
>TRBJ2-3|.|TRBV11-3|.|13
TGTGCCAGCAGCTTAGATTCCCCGGATACGCAGTATTTT
CASSLDSPDTQYF
>TRBJ1-1|.|TRBV5-1|.|15
TGCGCCAGCAGCTTGTATCCAGGGAAGGCCACTGAAGCTTTCTTT
CASSLYPGKATEAFF
>TRBJ1-4|.|TRBV30|.|14
TGTGCCTGGACCCTGGGGCAGGGTAACGAAAAACTGTTTTTT
CAWTLGQGNEKLFF
>TRBJ1-2|.|TRBV19|.|12
TGTGCCAGTACCTTACAGGGAAATGGCTACACCTTC
CASTLQGNGYTF
>TRBJ1-1|.|TRBV12-5|.|14
TGTGCCTTAATGACTGGGGGCCCGAACACTGAAGCTTTCTTT
CALMTGGPNTEAFF
>TRBJ1-1|.|TRBV19|.|15
TGTGCCAGTAGTTCCCAGTGGGGGGATGGCACTGAAGCTTTCTTT
CASSSQWGDGTEAFF
>TRBJ2-3|TRBD1|TRBV19|.|17
TGTGCCAGTAGTATAGAGGGGACAGGGGCCCTCCGGGATACGCAGTATTTT
CASSIEGTGALRDTQYF
>TRBJ2-2|TRBD1|TRBV7-9|.|15
TGTGCCAGCAGCTTATTACAGGGGGCCACCGGGGAGCTGTTTTTT
CASSLLQGATGELFF
>TRBJ1-3|.|TRBV18|once|16
TGTGCCAGCTCACCACCGAGGATCGCTTCTGGAAACACCATATATTTT
CASSPPRIASGNTIYF
>TRBJ1-5|.|TRBV5-6|.|15
TGTGCCAGCAGCTTGGGACAGACTAGCAATCAGCCCCAGCATTTT
CASSLGQTSNQPQHF
>TRBJ1-3|.|TRBV7-8|once|14
TGTGCCAGCAGCTTAGAGGGCTCAGGGAACACCATATATTTT
CASSLEGSGNTIYF
>TRBJ2-7|TRBD2|TRBV4-3|once|16
TGCGCCAGCAGCCAAGGACTAGCGGGGGGATCCTACGAGCAGTACTTC
CASSQGLAGGSYEQYF
>TRBJ1-2|.|TRBV7-8|few|13
TGTGCCAGCAGCCTACAGGGCTACTATGGCTACACCTTC
CASSLQGYYGYTF
>TRBJ2-3|.|TRBV5-6|.|15
TGTGCCAGCAGGGCCAGCGGCCATCGCACAGATACGCAGTATTTT
CASRASGHRTDTQYF